This T cell receptor (beta chain) was profiled in a study of CXCR3-negative and CXCR3-positive naive CD8 T cells. The libraries of TRB cDNA were constructed through 5' RACE using UMI labels. TCRdb re-called the 5' RACE reads and gives one entry per CDR3 protein, without DNA. This table lists approximately 62,000 distinct CDR3 sequences. With regard to this clonotype: Its antigen is not known.

The CDR3 covers 16 residues. Germline CDR1 SGHDN, CDR2 FVKESK. Broader study findings: The study inferred TCR strength from TRB CDR3 properties and found comparable surface CD5 between naive subsets. Similarly elevated diversity marked both naive subsets, with memory CD8+ cells showing far lower diversity. TRB CDR3 hydrophobicity was greater in CXCR3-positive naive cells than in CXCR3-negative naive cells.

The sequenced material came from naive CXCR3- CD8+ T cells from blood. The subset is: CD45RO-CCR7+CD27+CD95- naive CD8+ T cells lacking CXCR3 (TNR3-). This TCR derives from a human donor in good health. Some clones in this sample may be carry-over from other donors' samples. This chain connects TRBV14 to TRBJ1-3; the D call from TCRdb, TRBD1, cannot be confirmed without DNA. The CDR3 sequence is CASSQETGGPGNTIYF.